Listed below are T cell receptor beta chains from one sample, sequenced in a study of regulatory T cells in long-lasting Graves disease. TCRdb recomputed calls from the multiplex PCR reads with MiXCR, one row per CDR3 protein. The repertoire includes around 400,000 distinct CDR3 sequences, 20% to 25% of them detected once, and approximately 25% sits in the top ten. This specimen was peripheral blood mononuclear cells (PBMCs), taken when the disease was refractory, from a patient treated with antithyroid drugs. These receptors were taken from a female donor with Graves disease. The CDR3 runs from the conserved cysteine through the conserved F or W. A D gene is named only where the DNA matches it firmly. Clone size is not always given. Where it is, it says once, few, many or a class for expanded clones.

d_gene	j_gene	v_gene	abundance	CDR3nt	CDR3aa
.	TRBJ2-7	TRBV9	.	TGTGCCAGCAGCCCCTCTGGGGGGAATAACTACGAGCAGTACTTC	CASSPSGGNNYEQYF
TRBD2	TRBJ2-1	TRBV7-3	.	TGTGCCAGCAGCCGCGGACTAGCGGGAGCGGGTGAGCAGTTCTTC	CASSRGLAGAGEQFF
TRBD2	TRBJ2-7	TRBV6-5	.	TGTGCCAGCAGTTTTATCAGACCGGGACTAGCGTCATACGAGCAGTACTTC	CASSFIRPGLASYEQYF
TRBD1	TRBJ1-4	TRBV7-9	.	TGTGCCAGCAGACCGACAGGGGGGAACAATGAAAAACTGTTTTTT	CASRPTGGNNEKLFF
.	TRBJ1-2	TRBV6-1	.	TGTGCCAGCAGTGAAGTAGCGGGCTACACCTTC	CASSEVAGYTF
.	TRBJ1-3	TRBV28	few	TGTGCCAGTGGGCTGTTCTCTGGAAACACCATATATTTT	CASGLFSGNTIYF
TRBD1	TRBJ1-4	TRBV7-2	many	TGTGCCAGCAGTCCGGGACAGGGACGTGAAAAACTGTTTTTT	CASSPGQGREKLFF
TRBD2	TRBJ2-7	TRBV2	.	TGTGCCAGCAGTGAAATAGCGGGACGTGAAAACGAGCAGTACTTC	CASSEIAGRENEQYF
TRBD1	TRBJ1-6	TRBV20-1	.	TGCAGTGCTGTCGGGACAGTTAATTCACCCCTCCACTTT	CSAVGTVNSPLHF
TRBD2	TRBJ2-2	TRBV6-2/TRBV6-3	.	TGTGCCAGTGAAAGCGGGACTGCGGGGAACACCGGGGAGCTGTTTTTT	CASESGTAGNTGELFF
.	TRBJ1-4	TRBV11-3	.	TGTGCCAGCAGCTTCAGGGGTTTAGCTAATGAAAAACTGTTTTTT	CASSFRGLANEKLFF
TRBD1	TRBJ1-2	TRBV6-1	many	TGTGCCAGCAACGGACAGGGTTTTGGCTACACCTTC	CASNGQGFGYTF
TRBD2	TRBJ2-7	TRBV20-1	many	TGCAGTGCTAAAAGCGGGGGAAGCTCCTACGAGCAGTACTTC	CSAKSGGSSYEQYF
.	TRBJ2-5	TRBV9	many	TGTGCCAGCAGCGTATTCAGCGGGCCGCAAGAGACCCAGTACTTC	CASSVFSGPQETQYF
TRBD1	TRBJ1-2	TRBV5-4	.	TGTGCCAGCAGCTCTAGGGGGACAGTCTATGGCTACACCTTC	CASSSRGTVYGYTF
TRBD1	TRBJ1-4	TRBV6-5	.	TGTGCCAGCAGTTCCCAGGGGACAGGGCACGAAAAACTGTTTTTT	CASSSQGTGHEKLFF
TRBD1	TRBJ2-7	TRBV6-1	few	TGTGCCAGCAAAAAGACAGGGTTGTACGAGCAGTACTTC	CASKKTGLYEQYF
.	TRBJ2-7	TRBV20-1	.	TGCAGTGCTAGTAGTGGAGACGAGCAGTACTTC	CSASSGDEQYF
.	TRBJ2-2	TRBV27	.	TGTGCCAGCAGTTTATTTGTTATCACCGGGGAGCTGTTTTTT	CASSLFVITGELFF
TRBD2	TRBJ2-7	TRBV28	many	TGTGCCAGCAGCCGGTCGGGACTAACTGCCTACGAGCAGTACTTC	CASSRSGLTAYEQYF
.	TRBJ1-2	TRBV25-1	.	TGTGCCAGCAGGGGCGGTAATAACTATGGCTACACCTTC	CASRGGNNYGYTF
.	TRBJ1-5	TRBV19	.	TGTGCCAGTAGTAGTCGCCCCTTGACGGTAAGCAATCAGCCCCAGCATTTT	CASSSRPLTVSNQPQHF
.	TRBJ2-5	TRBV7-2	.	TGTACCAGCAGTACCGAATGGCAGACGTACCAAGAGACCCAGTACTTC	CTSSTEWQTYQETQYF
.	TRBJ2-7	TRBV5-4	.	TGTGCCAGCAGCTTGTGGACGGGGCTCAACGAGCAGTACTTC	CASSLWTGLNEQYF
TRBD1	TRBJ1-4	TRBV7-2	few	TGTGCCAGCAGCACACGGGGACAGGGAGACGGAGCAACTAATGAAAAACTGTTTTTT	CASSTRGQGDGATNEKLFF
.	TRBJ1-1	TRBV20-1	.	TGCAGTGCTAGAGATAGTCGCGTTTGGTTGGCGAACACTGAAGCTTTCTTT	CSARDSRVWLANTEAFF
TRBD2	TRBJ2-5	TRBV29-1	many	TGCAGCGTTGATGGTGGCGGGAGCGGAGAGACCCAGTACTTC	CSVDGGGSGETQYF
TRBD1	TRBJ1-1	TRBV7-2	.	TGTGCCAGCAGCTTAGACCGCAGGGGGCTGTTCACTGAAGCTTTCTTT	CASSLDRRGLFTEAFF
.	TRBJ2-5	TRBV7-2	.	TGTGCCAGCAGCTTAAGGGGGTGGAGGGGCGGAGAGACCCAGTACTTC	CASSLRGWRGGETQYF
.	TRBJ1-2	TRBV12-3/TRBV12-4	many	TGTGCCAGCAGTTTATCGACAGGACGTTACTATGGCTACACCTTC	CASSLSTGRYYGYTF
TRBD1	TRBJ2-7	TRBV6-1	.	TGTGCCAGCAGTAGGGGGCTAGGGTACGAGCAGTACTTC	CASSRGLGYEQYF
.	TRBJ2-5	TRBV4-3	.	TGCGCCAGCAGCCAAGTGGGCGGTCAAGAGACCCAGTACTTC	CASSQVGGQETQYF
.	TRBJ1-6	TRBV3-1	many	TGTGCCAGCAGCCTCCTGAATTCACCCCTCCACTTT	CASSLLNSPLHF
.	TRBJ1-5	TRBV12-3/TRBV12-4	many	TGTGCCAGCAGTTTAGATGGCAGGGGATCACGACATTTT	CASSLDGRGSRHF
.	TRBJ2-7	TRBV5-1	.	TGCGCCAGCAGCGTCGGGTCGCTCTACGAGCAGTACTTC	CASSVGSLYEQYF
TRBD1	TRBJ2-1	TRBV29-1	few	TGCAGCGTTGAAGCACCAGGGGGCCATGAGCAGTTCTTC	CSVEAPGGHEQFF
TRBD1	TRBJ1-1	TRBV20-1	.	TGCAGTGCTAGGGGACAGGGGGAAGCTTTCTTT	CSARGQGEAFF
.	TRBJ1-2	TRBV18	.	TGTGCCAGCTCACCACCGGCCGGCTATGGCTACACCTTC	CASSPPAGYGYTF
.	TRBJ2-2	TRBV30	.	TGTGCCTGGAGTGGGCAGGGAGTCGGGACCGGGGAGCTGTTTTTT	CAWSGQGVGTGELFF
.	TRBJ1-4	TRBV19	.	TGTGCCAGTAATAAAGCTGTGGCAGGAAACGCTGAAAAACTGTTTTTT	CASNKAVAGNAEKLFF
.	TRBJ1-1	TRBV5-1	many	TGCGCCAGCAGCTTGGACTCACAGGGCAGCCGCTCGGCTTTCTTT	CASSLDSQGSRSAFF
.	TRBJ1-4	TRBV7-9	.	TGTGCCAGCCGACCAGGTCGGGGGGTGAGTGAAAAACTGTTTTTT	CASRPGRGVSEKLFF
.	TRBJ1-5	TRBV6-1	.	TGTGCCAGCAGTGACGGGACACGGAGTGAGCCCCAGCATTTT	CASSDGTRSEPQHF
TRBD2	TRBJ2-5	TRBV20-1	few	TGCAGTGCTAGTGGAAGTCTAGCGGCACAAGAGACCCAGTACTTC	CSASGSLAAQETQYF
.	TRBJ2-2	TRBV27	few	TGTGCCAGCAGCATCAACCGGGCCGGGGAGCTGTTTTTT	CASSINRAGELFF
.	TRBJ1-1	TRBV25-1	few	TGTGCCAGCAGTGAGTCCAGGAACACTGAAGCTTTCTTT	CASSESRNTEAFF